The rows below give T cell receptor beta chains drawn from one sample of a study of T cell responses to AZD1222 COVID-19 vaccine. Using immunoSEQ multiplex PCR, the repertoire was profiled, and TCRdb retains in-frame clones only, with some absent. The sample contains more than 110,000 clones, 93% of which appear only once. Sample: peripheral blood, taken on day 0 of AZD1222 vaccination. These receptors were obtained from an adult in good health. The CDR3 runs from the conserved cysteine through the conserved F or W. Each record gives: V gene, D gene, CDR3 length, J gene, clone size, CDR3 DNA, CDR3 protein. A D gene is named only where the DNA matches it firmly. Clone sizes are given selectively: once, few, many, or a class where the clone is expanded.

v_call: TRBV3-1/TRBV3-2; d_call: NA; cdr3_length: 16; j_call: TRBJ1-2; clone_size: NA; cdr3_nt: TGTGCCAGCAGCCAAGATGTAGGGGAGGTTAACTATGGCTACACCTTC; cdr3_aa: CASSQDVGEVNYGYTF
v_call: TRBV7-7; d_call: NA; cdr3_length: 15; j_call: TRBJ1-1; clone_size: once; cdr3_nt: TGTGCCAGCAGCTTAGTTCCAGCTTCGAACACTGAAGCTTTCTTT; cdr3_aa: CASSLVPASNTEAFF
v_call: TRBV5-1; d_call: TRBD2; cdr3_length: 13; j_call: TRBJ2-1; clone_size: once; cdr3_nt: TGCGCCAGCAGCAGCGGGAGTGTAAATGAGCAGTTCTTC; cdr3_aa: CASSSGSVNEQFF
v_call: TRBV10-3; d_call: TRBD1; cdr3_length: 16; j_call: TRBJ1-1; clone_size: NA; cdr3_nt: TGTGCCATCAGTTCAGGACAGGGCTCCATGAACACTGAAGCTTTCTTT; cdr3_aa: CAISSGQGSMNTEAFF
v_call: TRBV28; d_call: NA; cdr3_length: 14; j_call: TRBJ1-1; clone_size: once; cdr3_nt: TGTGCCAGCACCCTTCGGGACGTAAACACTGAAGCTTTCTTT; cdr3_aa: CASTLRDVNTEAFF
v_call: TRBV19; d_call: NA; cdr3_length: 14; j_call: TRBJ2-2; clone_size: NA; cdr3_nt: TGTGCCAGTAGTAGTTACGCGAACACCGGGGAGCTGTTTTTT; cdr3_aa: CASSSYANTGELFF
v_call: TRBV7-9; d_call: NA; cdr3_length: 13; j_call: TRBJ1-1; clone_size: NA; cdr3_nt: TGTGCCAGCAGCTTGGGTGATAACCCTGAAGCTTTCTTT; cdr3_aa: CASSLGDNPEAFF
v_call: TRBV19; d_call: TRBD2; cdr3_length: 15; j_call: TRBJ2-1; clone_size: NA; cdr3_nt: TGTGCCAGTAGTATATATACTAGCGGGATAGATGAGCAGTTCTTC; cdr3_aa: CASSIYTSGIDEQFF
v_call: TRBV4-1; d_call: NA; cdr3_length: 14; j_call: TRBJ2-5; clone_size: NA; cdr3_nt: TGCGCCAGCAGCCAATGGCAGGGCCAAGAGACCCAGTACTTC; cdr3_aa: CASSQWQGQETQYF
v_call: TRBV9; d_call: NA; cdr3_length: 16; j_call: TRBJ2-2; clone_size: NA; cdr3_nt: TGTGCCAGCAGCGTAGTGGAGGGCCTGAACACCGGGGAGCTGTTTTTT; cdr3_aa: CASSVVEGLNTGELFF
v_call: TRBV7-9; d_call: TRBD2; cdr3_length: 13; j_call: TRBJ2-1; clone_size: NA; cdr3_nt: TGTGCCAGCAGCTTTAGCGGGAGTAATGAGCAGTTCTTC; cdr3_aa: CASSFSGSNEQFF
v_call: TRBV19; d_call: NA; cdr3_length: 14; j_call: TRBJ1-4; clone_size: NA; cdr3_nt: TGTGCCAGTAGCCACAGGGAGGTTGATGAAAAACTGTTTTTT; cdr3_aa: CASSHREVDEKLFF
v_call: TRBV3-1/TRBV3-2; d_call: TRBD2; cdr3_length: 16; j_call: TRBJ2-7; clone_size: NA; cdr3_nt: TGTGCCAGCAGCCACGGGACTAGCGGGAGGGCCTACGAGCAGTACTTC; cdr3_aa: CASSHGTSGRAYEQYF
v_call: TRBV18; d_call: NA; cdr3_length: 15; j_call: TRBJ1-2; clone_size: NA; cdr3_nt: TGTGCCAGCTCAGGGGCTTTTGACGACCGTTATGGCTACACCTTC; cdr3_aa: CASSGAFDDRYGYTF
v_call: TRBV13; d_call: NA; cdr3_length: 16; j_call: TRBJ2-5; clone_size: NA; cdr3_nt: TGTGCCAGCAGCCAGGACCGAGAGAGGGGTCGGGGGACCCAGTACTTC; cdr3_aa: CASSQDRERGRGTQYF
v_call: TRBV5-5; d_call: TRBD1; cdr3_length: 16; j_call: TRBJ2-2; clone_size: NA; cdr3_nt: TGTGCCAGCAGCCCGGTCCCGGGACAGGGGGCCGGGGAGCTGTTTTTT; cdr3_aa: CASSPVPGQGAGELFF
v_call: TRBV3-1/TRBV3-2; d_call: NA; cdr3_length: 13; j_call: TRBJ1-3; clone_size: NA; cdr3_nt: TGTGCCAGCAGCCAAGTTCTGGGAAACACCATATATTTT; cdr3_aa: CASSQVLGNTIYF
v_call: TRBV15; d_call: TRBD2; cdr3_length: 16; j_call: TRBJ2-3; clone_size: NA; cdr3_nt: TGTGCCACCAGCACTCGACTAGCGGGATTCACAGATACGCAGTATTTT; cdr3_aa: CATSTRLAGFTDTQYF
v_call: TRBV3-1/TRBV3-2; d_call: TRBD1; cdr3_length: 13; j_call: TRBJ2-3; clone_size: NA; cdr3_nt: TGTGCCACCGGGACAGAGAGCACAGATACGCAGTATTTT; cdr3_aa: CATGTESTDTQYF
v_call: TRBV19; d_call: NA; cdr3_length: 13; j_call: TRBJ2-5; clone_size: NA; cdr3_nt: TGTGCCAGTAGTATACTCTGGACGGAGACCCAGTACTTC; cdr3_aa: CASSILWTETQYF
v_call: TRBV18; d_call: TRBD2; cdr3_length: 16; j_call: TRBJ2-7; clone_size: NA; cdr3_nt: TGTGCCAGCTCACCACGGGTTTCGGGAGGGCCATACGAGCAGTACTTC; cdr3_aa: CASSPRVSGGPYEQYF
v_call: TRBV29-1; d_call: TRBD2; cdr3_length: 16; j_call: TRBJ2-7; clone_size: NA; cdr3_nt: TGCAGCGTTGAAGACGGACTAGCGGGAGGGACCTACGAGCAGTACTTC; cdr3_aa: CSVEDGLAGGTYEQYF
v_call: TRBV5-1; d_call: NA; cdr3_length: 17; j_call: TRBJ1-2; clone_size: NA; cdr3_nt: TGCGCCAGCAGCTTGGTAAAGGGGCCGGCCGGGGGCTATGGCTACACCTTC; cdr3_aa: CASSLVKGPAGGYGYTF
v_call: TRBV11-2; d_call: TRBD2; cdr3_length: 17; j_call: TRBJ2-1; clone_size: NA; cdr3_nt: TGTGCCAGCAGCTCACGGACTAGCGGGAGAAGGTACAATGAGCAGTTCTTC; cdr3_aa: CASSSRTSGRRYNEQFF
v_call: TRBV7-3; d_call: TRBD2; cdr3_length: 13; j_call: TRBJ2-7; clone_size: NA; cdr3_nt: TGTGCCAGGTCGGGACTAGAAGTTTACGAGCAGTACTTC; cdr3_aa: CARSGLEVYEQYF
v_call: TRBV28; d_call: TRBD1; cdr3_length: 19; j_call: TRBJ1-4; clone_size: NA; cdr3_nt: TGTGCCAGCAGTTTATTTGTGGGACAGGGGGCCACAACTAATGAAAAACTGTTTTTT; cdr3_aa: CASSLFVGQGATTNEKLFF
v_call: TRBV15; d_call: TRBD1; cdr3_length: 15; j_call: TRBJ1-2; clone_size: NA; cdr3_nt: TGTGCCACCAGCAGAGTAAGGGGACAGCTCTATGGCTACACCTTC; cdr3_aa: CATSRVRGQLYGYTF
v_call: TRBV4-1; d_call: TRBD2; cdr3_length: 19; j_call: TRBJ2-5; clone_size: few; cdr3_nt: TGCGCCAGCAGCCATCCAGGACTAGCGGGAGGGCCCAGGAAAGAGACCCAGTACTTC; cdr3_aa: CASSHPGLAGGPRKETQYF